The source of this TCR beta chain is a study of cytomegalovirus exposure and HLA in healthy donors. Turning to the study itself: Roughly 86 million unique TCRs from HLA-typed donors made up an early data release.

This clone turned up a few times. Its antigen is currently unknown. CDR1 and CDR2 from the germline V gene are GTSNPN and SVGIG (reference sequence). J gave up 5 bases and V 5 bases, and 3 bases lay outside the gene matches. The CDR3 is 14 residues long. Whole-study results and caveats: Further analysis was carried out later, and it showed several of the most significant clusters appearing linked to common viral pathogens. Exclusion as indistinguishable affected some V segments, including TRBV6-2 and TRBV6-3. Researchers catalogued roughly 150 TCR beta chains as cytomegalovirus-associated.

Both 60 Vbeta primers and 13 Jbeta primers went into the PCR. The repertoire was sequenced with immunoSEQ multiplex PCR; TCRdb's copy has only in-frame clones and lacks some. Of approximately 150,000 clones in the sample, around three quarters were seen once. This chain uses TRBV30 with TRBJ2-3; 14 bases fit TRBD2. The receptor's source is a man aged 30 to 39 in good health and CMV-seropositive. Sequencing used PBMCs. Here the CDR3 reads CAWGTSGGIDTQYF. The CDR3 bases are TGTGCCTGGGGGACTAGCGGGGGAATAGATACGCAGTATTTT. The whole variable domain, remainder taken from reference TRBV30 and TRBJ2-3, is SQTIHQWPATLVQPVGSPLSLECTVEGTSNPNLYWYRQAAGRGLQLLFYSVGIGQISSEVPQNLSASRPQDRQFILSSKKLLLSDSGFYLCAWGTSGGIDTQYFGPGTRLTVL.